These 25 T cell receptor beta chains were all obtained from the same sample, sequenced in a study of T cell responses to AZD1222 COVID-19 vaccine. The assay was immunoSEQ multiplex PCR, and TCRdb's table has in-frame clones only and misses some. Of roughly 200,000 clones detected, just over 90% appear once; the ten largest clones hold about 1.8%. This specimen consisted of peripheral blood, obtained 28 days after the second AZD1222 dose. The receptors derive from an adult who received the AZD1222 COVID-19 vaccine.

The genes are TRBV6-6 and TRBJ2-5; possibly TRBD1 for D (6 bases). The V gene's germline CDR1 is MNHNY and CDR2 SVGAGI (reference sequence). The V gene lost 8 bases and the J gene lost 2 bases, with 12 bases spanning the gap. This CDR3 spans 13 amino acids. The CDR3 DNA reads TGTGCCAGCGGGAGACAGGCGCAAGAGACCCAGTACTTC. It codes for CASGRQAQETQYF.

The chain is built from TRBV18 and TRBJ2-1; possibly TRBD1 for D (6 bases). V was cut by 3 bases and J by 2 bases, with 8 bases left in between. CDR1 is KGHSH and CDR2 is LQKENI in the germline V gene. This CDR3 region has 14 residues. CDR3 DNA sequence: TGTGCCAGCTCACCGCCAGGGGCCTACAATGAGCAGTTCTTC. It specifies CASSPPGAYNEQFF.

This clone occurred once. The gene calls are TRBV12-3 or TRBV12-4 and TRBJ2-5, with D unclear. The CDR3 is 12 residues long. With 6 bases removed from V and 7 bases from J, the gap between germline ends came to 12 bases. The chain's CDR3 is CASSLYWGTQYF. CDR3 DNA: TGTGCCAGCAGCCTCTACTGGGGGACCCAGTACTTC.

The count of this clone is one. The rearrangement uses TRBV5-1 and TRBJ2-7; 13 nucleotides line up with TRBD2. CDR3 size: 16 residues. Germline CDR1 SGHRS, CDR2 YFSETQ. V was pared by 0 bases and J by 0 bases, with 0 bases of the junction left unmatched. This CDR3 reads CASSLGTSGSSYEQYF. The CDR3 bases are TGCGCCAGCAGCTTGGGGACTAGCGGGAGCTCCTACGAGCAGTACTTC.

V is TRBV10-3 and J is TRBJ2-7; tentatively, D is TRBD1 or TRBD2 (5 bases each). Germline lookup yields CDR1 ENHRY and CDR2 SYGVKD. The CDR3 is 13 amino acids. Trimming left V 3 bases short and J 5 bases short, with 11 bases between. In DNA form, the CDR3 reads TGTGCCATCAGTGAATCCGGGGCCGACGAGCAGTACTTC. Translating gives CAISESGADEQYF.

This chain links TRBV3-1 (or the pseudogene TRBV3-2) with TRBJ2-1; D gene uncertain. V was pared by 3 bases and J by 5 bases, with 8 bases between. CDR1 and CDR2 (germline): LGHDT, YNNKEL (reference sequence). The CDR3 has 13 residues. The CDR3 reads CASSQFRNNEQFF. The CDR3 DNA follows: TGTGCCAGCAGCCAGTTCAGGAACAATGAGCAGTTCTTC.

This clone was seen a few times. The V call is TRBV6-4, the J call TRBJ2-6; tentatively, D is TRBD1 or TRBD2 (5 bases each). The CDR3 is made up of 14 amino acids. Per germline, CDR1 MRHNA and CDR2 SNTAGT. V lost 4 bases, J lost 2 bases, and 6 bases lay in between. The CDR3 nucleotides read TGTGCCAGCAGTGGGGGGACTGGGGCCAACGTCCTGACTTTC. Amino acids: CASSGGTGANVLTF.

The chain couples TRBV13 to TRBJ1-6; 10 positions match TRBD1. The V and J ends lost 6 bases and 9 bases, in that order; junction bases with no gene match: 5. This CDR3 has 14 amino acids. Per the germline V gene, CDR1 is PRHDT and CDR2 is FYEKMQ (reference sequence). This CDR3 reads CASSIDRGRSPLHF. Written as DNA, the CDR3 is TGTGCCAGCAGTATAGACAGGGGGCGTTCACCCCTCCACTTT.

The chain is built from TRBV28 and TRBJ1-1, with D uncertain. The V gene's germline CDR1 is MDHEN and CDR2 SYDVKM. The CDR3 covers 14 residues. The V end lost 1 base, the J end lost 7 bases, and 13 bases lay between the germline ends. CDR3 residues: CASSLLMSRFEAFF. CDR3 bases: TGTGCCAGCAGTTTATTGATGTCACGTTTTGAAGCTTTCTTT.

The CDR3 DNA sequence: TGTGCCAGCAGCCATGTCAGGGTGAACACTGAAGCTTTCTTT. It is translated as CASSHVRVNTEAFF. This chain connects TRBV3-1 (or the pseudogene TRBV3-2) to TRBJ1-1; D may be TRBD1 (5 bases). V was cut by 3 bases and J by 0 bases, with 8 bases left in between. Per the germline V gene, CDR1 is LGHDT and CDR2 is YNNKEL (reference sequence). The CDR3 sequence is 14 residues long.

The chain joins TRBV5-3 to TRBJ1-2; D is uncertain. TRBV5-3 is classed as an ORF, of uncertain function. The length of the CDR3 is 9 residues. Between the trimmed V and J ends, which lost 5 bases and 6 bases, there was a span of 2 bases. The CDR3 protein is CARRDGYTF. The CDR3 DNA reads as TGTGCCAGAAGGGATGGCTACACCTTC.

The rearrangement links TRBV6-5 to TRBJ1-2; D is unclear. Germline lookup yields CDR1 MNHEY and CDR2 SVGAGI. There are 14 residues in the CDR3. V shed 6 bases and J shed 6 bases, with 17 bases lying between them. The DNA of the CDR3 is TGTGCCAGCAGGCCCCCGACTCTAATCCATGGCTACACCTTC. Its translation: CASRPPTLIHGYTF.

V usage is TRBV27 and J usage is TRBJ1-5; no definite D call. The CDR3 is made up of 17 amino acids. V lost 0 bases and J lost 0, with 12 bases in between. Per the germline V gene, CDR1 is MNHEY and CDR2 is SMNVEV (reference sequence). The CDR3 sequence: CASSLSFRRNSNQPQHF. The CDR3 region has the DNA TGTGCCAGCAGTTTATCATTCCGCAGGAATAGCAATCAGCCCCAGCATTTT.

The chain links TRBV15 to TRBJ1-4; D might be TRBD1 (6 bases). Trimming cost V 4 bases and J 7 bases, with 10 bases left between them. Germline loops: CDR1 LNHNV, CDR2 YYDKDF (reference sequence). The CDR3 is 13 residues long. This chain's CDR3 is CATSTRGREKLFF. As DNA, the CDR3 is TGTGCCACCAGCACCAGGGGACGTGAAAAACTGTTTTTT.

The CDR3 is CASTILAGVNEQFF. DNA of the CDR3: TGTGCCAGTACCATACTAGCGGGGGTCAATGAGCAGTTCTTC. The chain joins TRBV19 to TRBJ2-1; 11 bases align to TRBD2. CDR1 is LNHDA, CDR2 SQIVND, per germline (reference sequence). V gave up 7 bases and J gave up 6 bases; unmatched junction bases: 5. This CDR3 is 14 amino acids long.

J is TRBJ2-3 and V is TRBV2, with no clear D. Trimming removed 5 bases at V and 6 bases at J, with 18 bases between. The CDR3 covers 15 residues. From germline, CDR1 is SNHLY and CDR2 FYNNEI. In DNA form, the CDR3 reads TGTGCCAGCAGTCAATCGTTCGGGTCCGCGGATACGCAGTATTTT. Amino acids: CASSQSFGSADTQYF.

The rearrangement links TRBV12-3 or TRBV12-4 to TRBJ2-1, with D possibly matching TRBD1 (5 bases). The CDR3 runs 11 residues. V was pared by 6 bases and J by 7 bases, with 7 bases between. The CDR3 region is CASSPGNEQFF. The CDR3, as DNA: TGTGCCAGCAGCCCAGGGAATGAGCAGTTCTTC.

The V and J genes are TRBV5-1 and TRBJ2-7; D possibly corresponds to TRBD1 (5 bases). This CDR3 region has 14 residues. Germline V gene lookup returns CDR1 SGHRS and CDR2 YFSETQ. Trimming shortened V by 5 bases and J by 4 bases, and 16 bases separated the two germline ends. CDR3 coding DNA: TGCGCCAGCAGTGCCCAGGGTGGGAAATACGAGCAGTACTTC. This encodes CASSAQGGKYEQYF.

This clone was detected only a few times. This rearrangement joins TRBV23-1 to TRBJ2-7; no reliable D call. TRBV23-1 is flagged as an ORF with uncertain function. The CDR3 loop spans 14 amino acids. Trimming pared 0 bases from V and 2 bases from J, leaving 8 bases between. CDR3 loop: CASSQSGSTYEQYF. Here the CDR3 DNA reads TGCGCCAGCAGTCAATCGGGAAGTACCTACGAGCAGTACTTC.

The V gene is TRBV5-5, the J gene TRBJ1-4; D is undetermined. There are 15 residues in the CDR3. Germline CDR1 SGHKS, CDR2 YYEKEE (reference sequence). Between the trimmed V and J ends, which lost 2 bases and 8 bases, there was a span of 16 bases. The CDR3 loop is CASSLMPEDREKLFF. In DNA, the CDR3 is TGTGCCAGCAGCTTAATGCCAGAAGACCGAGAAAAACTGTTTTTT. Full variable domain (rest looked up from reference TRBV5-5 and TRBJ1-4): DAGVTQSPTHLIKTRGQQVTLRCSPISGHKSVSWYQQVLGQGPQFIFQYYEKEERGRGNFPDRFSARQFPNYSSELNVNALLLGDSALYLCASSLMPEDREKLFFGSGTQLSVL.

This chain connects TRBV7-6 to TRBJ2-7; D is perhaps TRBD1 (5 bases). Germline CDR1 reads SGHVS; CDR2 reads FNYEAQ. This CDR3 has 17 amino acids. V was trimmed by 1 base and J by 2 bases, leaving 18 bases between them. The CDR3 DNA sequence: TGTGCCAGCAGCTTAGGGGGCGTGTCCCAAGGTACCTACGAGCAGTACTTC. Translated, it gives CASSLGGVSQGTYEQYF.

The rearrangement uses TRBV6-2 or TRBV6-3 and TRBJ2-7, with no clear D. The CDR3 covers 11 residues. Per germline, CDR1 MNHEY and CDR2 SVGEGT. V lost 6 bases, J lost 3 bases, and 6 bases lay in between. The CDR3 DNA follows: TGTGCCAGCAGCCAGATCTACGAGCAGTACTTC. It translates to CASSQIYEQYF.

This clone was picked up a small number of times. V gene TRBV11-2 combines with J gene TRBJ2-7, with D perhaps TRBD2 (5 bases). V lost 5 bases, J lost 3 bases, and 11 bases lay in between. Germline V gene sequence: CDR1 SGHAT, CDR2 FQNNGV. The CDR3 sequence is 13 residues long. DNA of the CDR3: TGTGCCAGCAGCCCTGACTACTTCTACGAGCAGTACTTC. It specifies CASSPDYFYEQYF.

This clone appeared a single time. The CDR3 protein is CAWSPPGSYEQYF. CDR3 in DNA: TGTGCCTGGAGTCCACCTGGCAGTTACGAGCAGTACTTC. V gene TRBV30 combines with J gene TRBJ2-7; no definite D call. V shed 2 bases and J shed 4 bases, with 12 bases lying between them. Germline lookup yields CDR1 GTSNPN and CDR2 SVGIG (reference sequence). The CDR3 runs 13 residues.

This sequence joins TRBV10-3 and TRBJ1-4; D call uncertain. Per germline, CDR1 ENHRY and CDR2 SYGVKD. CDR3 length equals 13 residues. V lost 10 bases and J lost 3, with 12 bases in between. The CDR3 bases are TGTGCCACCAAACCCTTAGCTAATGAAAAACTGTTTTTT. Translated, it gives CATKPLANEKLFF.